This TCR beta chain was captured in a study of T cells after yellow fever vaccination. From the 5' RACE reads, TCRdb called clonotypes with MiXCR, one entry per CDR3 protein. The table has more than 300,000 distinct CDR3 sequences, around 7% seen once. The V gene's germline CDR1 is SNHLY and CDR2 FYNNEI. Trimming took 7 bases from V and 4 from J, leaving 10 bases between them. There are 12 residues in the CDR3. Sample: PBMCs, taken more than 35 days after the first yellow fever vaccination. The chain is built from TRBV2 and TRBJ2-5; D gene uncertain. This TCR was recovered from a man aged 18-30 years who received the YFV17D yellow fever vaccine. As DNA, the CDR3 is TGTGCCAGCAACTCCTTTCCAGAGACCCAGTACTTC. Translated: CASNSFPETQYF.